This T cell receptor (beta chain) was captured by sequencing in a study of beta chain features in type 1 diabetes. Study information: Patients and healthy donors were similar in age, gender and cell yields. Findings and limits, study-wide: Any HLA type influence on TCRB rearrangement was left unresolved here. VDJ junctions in type 1 diabetes patients carried more deletions and fewer insertions.

The germline gives CDR1 SGHTA, CDR2 FQGNSA. With 5 bases removed from V and 7 bases from J, the gap between germline ends came to 11 bases. CDR3 length: 13 residues. The isolated RNA, all of it, was reverse transcribed, so expressed TCRB transcripts were what got sequenced. Method: immunoSEQ multiplex PCR; TCRdb's copy keeps in-frame clones and lacks some. This table has under 500,000 clones, 25% to 35% appearing once. As for this clone: Its antigen is still unknown.

The source of this sequence is a man between 18 and 35 years old in good health. The chain has TRBV7-2 and TRBJ1-4; D unclear. The sequenced sample was naive CD4+ T cells from blood. Here the CDR3 reads CASSLGRLEKLFF. As DNA, the CDR3 is TGTGCCAGCAGCCTAGGACGGCTTGAAAAACTGTTTTTT. The variable domain in full, completed from reference TRBV7-2 and TRBJ1-4, reads GAGVSQSPSNKVTEKGKDVELRCDPISGHTALYWYRQSLGQGLEFLIYFQGNSAPDKSGLPSDRFSAERTGGSVSTLTIQRTQQEDSAVYLCASSLGRLEKLFFGSGTQLSVL.